This T cell receptor beta chain was recovered during a study of metastatic and nonmetastatic thyroid tumors. The wider study: Repertoire data that came from the blood and tumor or nodule tissue of malignant and benign thyroid patients were compared. Study outcomes and limitations: The reported finding was significantly higher TCR beta diversity in malignant thyroid tumors relative to benign nodules, in blood and tumor.

This clone was detected a few times. Its antigen is currently unknown. Thyroid surgery was preceded by no treatment in any patient. How the authors handled the data: To classify distant metastasis in papillary thyroid cancer, a model was built from CDR3 differences across clinicopathological groups. TCRdb called clones again from the PCR reads with MiXCR. The V and J calls come from TCRdb's annotation, not from the publication. Of 36,000 or so clones listed, approximately 31% are singletons. Sequencing used tumor tissue. This receptor was obtained from a female donor with papillary thyroid cancer or a benign thyroid nodule (not recorded which). Some clones in this sample may be carry-over from other donors' samples.

The CDR3 loop is CATSDLGQRSEAFF. The CDR3 DNA reads TGTGCCACCAGTGATTTAGGCCAGAGGTCTGAAGCTTTCTTT. The chain has TRBV24-1 and TRBJ1-1, with no clear D. CDR1 and CDR2 from the germline V gene are KGHDR and SFDVKD. V gave up 1 base and J gave up 6 bases, with 11 bases separating them. The length of the CDR3 is 14 residues.